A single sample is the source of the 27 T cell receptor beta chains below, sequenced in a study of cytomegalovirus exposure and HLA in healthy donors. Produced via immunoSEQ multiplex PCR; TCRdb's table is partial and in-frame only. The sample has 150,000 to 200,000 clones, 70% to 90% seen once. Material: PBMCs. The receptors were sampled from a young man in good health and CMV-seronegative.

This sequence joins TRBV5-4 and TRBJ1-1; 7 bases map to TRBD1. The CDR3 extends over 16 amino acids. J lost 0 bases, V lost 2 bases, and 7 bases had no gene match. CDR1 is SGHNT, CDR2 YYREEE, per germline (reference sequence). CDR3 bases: TGTGCCAGCAGCTTCTCGACAGGGAACGTGAACACTGAAGCTTTCTTT. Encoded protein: CASSFSTGNVNTEAFF.

The CDR3 is CASSSLSGNTGELFF. The CDR3 nucleotides are TGTGCCAGCAGCTCCCTTAGCGGGAACACCGGGGAGCTGTTTTTT. The chain links TRBV6-5 to TRBJ2-2, with D maybe TRBD2 (6 bases). Germline CDR1 is MNHEY and CDR2 is SVGAGI. The CDR3 covers 15 residues. V was cut by 6 bases and J by 1 base, with 12 bases left in between.

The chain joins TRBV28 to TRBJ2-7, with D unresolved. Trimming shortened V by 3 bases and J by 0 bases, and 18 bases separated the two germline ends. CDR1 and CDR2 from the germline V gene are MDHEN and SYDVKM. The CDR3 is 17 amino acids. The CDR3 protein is CASSFRWAEFPSYEQYF. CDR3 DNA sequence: TGTGCCAGCAGTTTCCGCTGGGCAGAATTCCCCTCCTACGAGCAGTACTTC.

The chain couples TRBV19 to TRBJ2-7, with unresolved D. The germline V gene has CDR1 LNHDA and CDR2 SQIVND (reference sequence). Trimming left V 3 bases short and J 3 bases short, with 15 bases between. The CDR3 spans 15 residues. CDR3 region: CASSMSFGYNYEQYV. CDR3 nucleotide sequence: TGTGCCAGTAGTATGTCGTTCGGGTATAACTACGAGCAGTACGTC.

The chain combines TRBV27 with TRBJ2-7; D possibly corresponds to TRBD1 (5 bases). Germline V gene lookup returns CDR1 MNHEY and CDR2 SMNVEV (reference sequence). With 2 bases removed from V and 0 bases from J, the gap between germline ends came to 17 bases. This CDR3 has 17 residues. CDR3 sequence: CASSLIGIDSSSYEQYF. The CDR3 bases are TGTGCCAGCAGTTTAATCGGCATAGACAGTAGCTCCTACGAGCAGTACTTC.

The CDR3 DNA is TGTGCCTGGAGTCCGACGGACAGGGGAGTAAGAGGCAATCAGCCCCAGCATTTT. Translated: CAWSPTDRGVRGNQPQHF. The rearrangement joins TRBV30 to TRBJ1-5; 9 nucleotides line up with TRBD1. CDR1 is GTSNPN, CDR2 SVGIG, per germline (reference sequence). Trimming took 2 bases from V and 2 from J; bases not matched to a gene: 13. The CDR3 spans 18 residues.

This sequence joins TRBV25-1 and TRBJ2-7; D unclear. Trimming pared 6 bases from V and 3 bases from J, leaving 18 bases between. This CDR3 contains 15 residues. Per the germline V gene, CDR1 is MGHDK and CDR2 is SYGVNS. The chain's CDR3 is CASRPPGALRYEQYF. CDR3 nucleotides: TGTGCCAGCAGACCCCCGGGTGCATTACGCTACGAGCAGTACTTC.

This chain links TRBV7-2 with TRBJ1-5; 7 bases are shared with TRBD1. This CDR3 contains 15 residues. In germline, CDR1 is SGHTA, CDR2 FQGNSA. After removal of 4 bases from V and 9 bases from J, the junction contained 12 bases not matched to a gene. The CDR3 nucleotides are TGTGCCAGCAGCTCACCGGGACAGAGGAACCGGCCCCAGCATTTT. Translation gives CASSSPGQRNRPQHF.

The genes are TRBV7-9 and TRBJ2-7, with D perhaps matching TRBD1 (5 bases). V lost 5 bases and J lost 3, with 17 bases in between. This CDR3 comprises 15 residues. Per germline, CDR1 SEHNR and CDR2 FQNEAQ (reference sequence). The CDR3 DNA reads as TGTGCCAGCAGCCTCGTTTCCGGACAAATCTACGAGCAGTACTTC. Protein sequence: CASSLVSGQIYEQYF.

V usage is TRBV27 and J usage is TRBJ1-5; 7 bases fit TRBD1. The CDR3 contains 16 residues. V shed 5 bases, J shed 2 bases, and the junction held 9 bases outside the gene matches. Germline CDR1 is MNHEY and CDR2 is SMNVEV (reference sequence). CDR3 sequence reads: CASSTTGAVRNQPQHF. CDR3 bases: TGTGCCAGCAGTACAACAGGGGCCGTCCGCAATCAGCCCCAGCATTTT.

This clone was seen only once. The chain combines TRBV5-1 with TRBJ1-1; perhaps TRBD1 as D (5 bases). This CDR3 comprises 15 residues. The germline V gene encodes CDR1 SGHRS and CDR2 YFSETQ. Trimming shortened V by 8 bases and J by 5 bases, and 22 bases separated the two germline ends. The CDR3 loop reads CASFLSPGSLTEAFF. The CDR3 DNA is TGCGCCAGTTTCCTATCTCCAGGGTCTTTGACTGAAGCTTTCTTT. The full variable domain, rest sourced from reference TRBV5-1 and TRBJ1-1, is KAGVTQTPRYLIKTRGQQVTLSCSPISGHRSVSWYQQTPGQGLQFLFEYFSETQRNKGNFPGRFSGRQFSNSRSEMNVSTLELGDSALYLCASFLSPGSLTEAFFGQGTRLTVV.

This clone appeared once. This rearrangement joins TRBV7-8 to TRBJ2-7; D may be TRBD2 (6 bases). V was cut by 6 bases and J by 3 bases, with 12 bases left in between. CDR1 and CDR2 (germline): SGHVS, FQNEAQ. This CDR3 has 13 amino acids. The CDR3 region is CASRETSGYEQYV. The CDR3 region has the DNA TGTGCCAGCAGGGAGACTAGTGGCTACGAGCAGTACGTC.

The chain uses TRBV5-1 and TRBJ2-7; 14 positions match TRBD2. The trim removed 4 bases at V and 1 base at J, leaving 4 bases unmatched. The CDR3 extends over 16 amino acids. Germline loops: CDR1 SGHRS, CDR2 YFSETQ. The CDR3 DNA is TGCGCCAGCAGCCCAGGACTAGCGGGGGGTTCCTACGAGCAGTACGTC. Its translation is CASSPGLAGGSYEQYV.

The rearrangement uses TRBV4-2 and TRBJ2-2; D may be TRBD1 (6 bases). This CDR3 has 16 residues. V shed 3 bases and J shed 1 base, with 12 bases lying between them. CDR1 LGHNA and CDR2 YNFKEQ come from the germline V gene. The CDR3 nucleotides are TGTGCCAGCAGCCAGCCGGGACATAAGAACACCGGGGAGCTGTTTTTT. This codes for CASSQPGHKNTGELFF.

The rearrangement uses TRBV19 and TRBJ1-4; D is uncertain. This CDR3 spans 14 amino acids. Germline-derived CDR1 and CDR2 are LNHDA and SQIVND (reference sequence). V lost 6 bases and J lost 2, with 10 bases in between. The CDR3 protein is CASSPQVTNEKLFF. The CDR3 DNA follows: TGTGCCAGTAGCCCCCAGGTGACTAATGAAAAACTGTTTTTT.

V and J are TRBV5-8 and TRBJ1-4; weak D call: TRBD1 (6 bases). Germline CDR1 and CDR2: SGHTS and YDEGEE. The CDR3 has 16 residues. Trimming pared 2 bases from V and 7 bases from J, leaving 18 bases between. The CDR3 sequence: CASSFGAMTGSEKLFF. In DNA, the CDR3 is TGTGCCAGCAGCTTCGGCGCGATGACAGGCAGTGAAAAACTGTTTTTT.

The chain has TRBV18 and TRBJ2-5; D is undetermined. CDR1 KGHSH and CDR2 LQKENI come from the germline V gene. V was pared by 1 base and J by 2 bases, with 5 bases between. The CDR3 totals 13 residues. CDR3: CASSPRLQETQYF. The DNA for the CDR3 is TGTGCCAGCTCACCACGGCTTCAAGAGACCCAGTACTTC.

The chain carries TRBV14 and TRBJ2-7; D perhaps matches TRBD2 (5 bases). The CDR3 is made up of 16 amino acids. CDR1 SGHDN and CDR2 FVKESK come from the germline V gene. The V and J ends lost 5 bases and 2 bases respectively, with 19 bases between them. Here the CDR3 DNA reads TGTGCCAGCAGCGTCATGCGGGCTAGCAGACCCTACGAGCAGTACTTC. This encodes CASSVMRASRPYEQYF. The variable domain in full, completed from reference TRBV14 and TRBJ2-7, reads EAGVTQFPSHSVIEKGQTVTLRCDPISGHDNLYWYRRVMGKEIKFLLHFVKESKQDESGMPNNRFLAERTGGTYSTLKVQPAELEDSGVYFCASSVMRASRPYEQYFGPGTRLTVT.

CDR3 sequence reads: CASSPDRSNTGELFF. The CDR3 region has the DNA TGTGCCAGCAGCCCCGACAGATCGAACACCGGGGAGCTGTTTTTT. The rearrangement joins TRBV7-9 to TRBJ2-2; D perhaps matches TRBD1 (5 bases). V lost 5 bases, J lost 0 bases, and 10 bases lay in between. The CDR3 is made up of 15 amino acids. Germline V lookup: CDR1 SEHNR, CDR2 FQNEAQ (reference sequence).

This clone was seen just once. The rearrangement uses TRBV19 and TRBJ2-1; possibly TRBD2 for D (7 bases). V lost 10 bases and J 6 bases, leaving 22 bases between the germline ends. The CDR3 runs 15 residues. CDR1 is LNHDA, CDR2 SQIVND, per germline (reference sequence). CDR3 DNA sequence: TGTGCCATTCATCGAGGGGGGGGGCCTATCAATGAGCAGTTCTTC. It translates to CAIHRGGGPINEQFF.

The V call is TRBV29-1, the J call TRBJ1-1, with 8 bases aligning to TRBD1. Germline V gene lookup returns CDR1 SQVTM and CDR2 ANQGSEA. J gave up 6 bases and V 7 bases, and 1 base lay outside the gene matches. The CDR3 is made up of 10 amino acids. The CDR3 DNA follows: TGCAGCGGACAGGGGCCTGAAGCTTTCTTT. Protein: CSGQGPEAFF.

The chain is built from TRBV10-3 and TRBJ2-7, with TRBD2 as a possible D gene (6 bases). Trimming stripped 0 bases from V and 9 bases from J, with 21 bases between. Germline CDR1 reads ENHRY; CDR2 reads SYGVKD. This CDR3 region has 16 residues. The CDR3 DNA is TGTGCCATCAGTGAGTCCCGGGGGACTGATGGCTCGGGGCAGTACTTC. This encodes CAISESRGTDGSGQYF.

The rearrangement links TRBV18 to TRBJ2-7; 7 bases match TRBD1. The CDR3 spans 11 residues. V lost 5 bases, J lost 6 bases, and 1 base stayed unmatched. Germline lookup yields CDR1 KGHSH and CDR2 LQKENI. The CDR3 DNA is TGTGCCAGCTCAAGACAGGGCGAGCAGTACTTC. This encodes CASSRQGEQYF.

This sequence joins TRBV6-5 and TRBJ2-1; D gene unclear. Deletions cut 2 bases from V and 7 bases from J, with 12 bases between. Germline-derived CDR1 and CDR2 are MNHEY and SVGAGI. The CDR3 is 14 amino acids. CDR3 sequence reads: CASSYGWRENEQFF. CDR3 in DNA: TGTGCCAGCAGTTACGGTTGGAGAGAAAATGAGCAGTTCTTC.

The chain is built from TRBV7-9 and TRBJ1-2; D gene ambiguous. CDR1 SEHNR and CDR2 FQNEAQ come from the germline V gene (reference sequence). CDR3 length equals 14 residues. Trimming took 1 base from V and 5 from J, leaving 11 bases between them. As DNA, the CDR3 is TGTGCCAGCAGCTTAGAGTCGGCGGGGTATGGCTACACCTTC. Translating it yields CASSLESAGYGYTF. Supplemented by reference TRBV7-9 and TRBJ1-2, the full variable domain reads DTGVSQNPRHKITKRGQNVTFRCDPISEHNRLYWYRQTLGQGPEFLTYFQNEAQLEKSRLLSDRFSAERPKGSFSTLEIQRTEQGDSAMYLCASSLESAGYGYTFGSGTRLTVV.

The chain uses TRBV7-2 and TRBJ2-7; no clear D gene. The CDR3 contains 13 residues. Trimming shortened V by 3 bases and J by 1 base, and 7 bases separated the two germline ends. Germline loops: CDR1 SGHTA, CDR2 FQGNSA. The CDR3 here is CASSFSRSYEQYF. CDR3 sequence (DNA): TGTGCCAGCAGCTTTAGTCGTTCCTACGAGCAGTACTTC.

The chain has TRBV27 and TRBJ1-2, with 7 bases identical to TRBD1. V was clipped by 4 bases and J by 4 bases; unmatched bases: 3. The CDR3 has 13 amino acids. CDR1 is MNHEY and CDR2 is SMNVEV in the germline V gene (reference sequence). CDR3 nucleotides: TGTGCCAGCAGTTCGACAGGGATCTATGGCTACACCTTC. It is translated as CASSSTGIYGYTF.